The present entry profiles one T cell receptor (beta chain) with its context. No antigen is known for it. MiXCR, applied by TCRdb to the 5' RACE reads, yields one record per CDR3 protein. Of 510,000 or so distinct CDR3 sequences in the sample, about a fifth were seen once. This record belongs to a study of T cells after yellow fever vaccination. Study findings and constraints: The secondary response was weaker, and its peak arrived faster, on day 5 versus 15. The appearance of a small share of clonotypes in both CD4 and CD8 compartments was observed.

Trimming stripped 5 bases from V and 8 bases from J, with 15 bases between. In germline, CDR1 is SNHLY, CDR2 FYNNEI. CDR3 length: 14 amino acids. This specimen consisted of PBMCs, obtained 15 days after the yellow fever booster vaccination. The sequence was collected from a man aged 25-40 years who received the YFV17D yellow fever vaccine. This sequence joins TRBV2 and TRBJ1-4, with unresolved D. The CDR3 region is CASSPQASGEKLFF. In DNA, the CDR3 is TGTGCCAGCAGTCCCCAAGCCTCGGGCGAAAAACTGTTTTTT.